The following is a T cell receptor beta chain sequence with its context. Antigen specificity is unknown. The V end was cut by 5 bases, the J end by 8 bases, with 12 bases between. This CDR3 contains 11 residues. CDR1 DFQATT and CDR2 SNEGSKA come from the germline V gene (reference sequence). This sample is drawn from a study of blood T cells in healthy people across ages. Findings and caveats of the study: TCR beta diversity tracked closely with naive T cell percentage.

A sample-barcoded 5' primer and a J-beta primer mix were used in a second PCR of roughly 7 to 11 cycles. TCRdb reanalysed the 5' RACE reads using MiXCR and keeps one entry per CDR3 protein. The table includes 800,000 to 950,000 distinct CDR3 sequences, around 36% detected once. This clonotype was obtained from a man between 18 and 29 years old in good health. V is TRBV20-1 and J is TRBJ1-2; D is perhaps TRBD1 (5 bases). Sequenced input: blood. Here the CDR3 DNA reads TGCAGTGCTCCAGGGTTTCCCGGCTACACCTTC. Its protein is CSAPGFPGYTF.